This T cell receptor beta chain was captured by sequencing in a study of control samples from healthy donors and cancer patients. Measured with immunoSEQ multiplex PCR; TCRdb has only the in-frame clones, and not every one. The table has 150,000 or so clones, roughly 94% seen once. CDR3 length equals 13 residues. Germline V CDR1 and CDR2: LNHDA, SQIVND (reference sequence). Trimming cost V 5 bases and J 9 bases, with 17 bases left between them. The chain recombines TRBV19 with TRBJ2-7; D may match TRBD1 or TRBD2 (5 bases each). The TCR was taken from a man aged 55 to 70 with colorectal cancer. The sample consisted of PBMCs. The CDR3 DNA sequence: TGTGCCAGTAGTGAGTCCCGAGGGGATGGGCAGTACTTC. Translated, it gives CASSESRGDGQYF.